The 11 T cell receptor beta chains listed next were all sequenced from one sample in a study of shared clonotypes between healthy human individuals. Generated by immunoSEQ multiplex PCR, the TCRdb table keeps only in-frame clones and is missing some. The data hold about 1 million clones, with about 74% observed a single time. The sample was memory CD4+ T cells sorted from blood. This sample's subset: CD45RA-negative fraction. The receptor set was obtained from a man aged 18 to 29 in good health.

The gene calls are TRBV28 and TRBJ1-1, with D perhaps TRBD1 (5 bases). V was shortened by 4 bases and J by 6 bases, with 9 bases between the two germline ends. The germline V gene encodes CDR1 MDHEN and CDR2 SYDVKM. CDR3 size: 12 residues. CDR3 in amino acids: CASSWGLAEAFF. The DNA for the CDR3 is TGTGCCAGCAGTTGGGGCTTAGCTGAAGCTTTCTTT.

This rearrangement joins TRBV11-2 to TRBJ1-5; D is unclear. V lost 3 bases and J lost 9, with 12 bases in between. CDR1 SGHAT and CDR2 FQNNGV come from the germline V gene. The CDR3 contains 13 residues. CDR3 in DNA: TGTGCCAGCAGCTTGCGGGCCCAGCGGCCCCAGCATTTT. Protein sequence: CASSLRAQRPQHF.

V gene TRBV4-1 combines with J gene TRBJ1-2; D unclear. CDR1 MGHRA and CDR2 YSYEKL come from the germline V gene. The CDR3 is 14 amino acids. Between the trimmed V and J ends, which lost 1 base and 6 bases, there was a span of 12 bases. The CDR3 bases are TGCGCCAGCAGCCAAGTGGGGAAAATCGATGGCTACACCTTC. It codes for CASSQVGKIDGYTF.

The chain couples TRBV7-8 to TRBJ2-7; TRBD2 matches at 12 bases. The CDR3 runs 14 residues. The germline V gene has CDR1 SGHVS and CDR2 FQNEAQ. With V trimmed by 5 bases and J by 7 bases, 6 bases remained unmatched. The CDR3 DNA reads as TGTGCCAGCAGCGAGACTAGCGGGAGAGGGGAGCAGTACTTC. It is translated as CASSETSGRGEQYF.

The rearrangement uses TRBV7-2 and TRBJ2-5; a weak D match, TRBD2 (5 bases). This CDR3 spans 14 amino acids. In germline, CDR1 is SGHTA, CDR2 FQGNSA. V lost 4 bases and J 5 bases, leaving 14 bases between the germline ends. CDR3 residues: CASSYGLPPETQYF. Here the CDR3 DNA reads TGTGCCAGCAGCTATGGACTCCCCCCGGAGACCCAGTACTTC.

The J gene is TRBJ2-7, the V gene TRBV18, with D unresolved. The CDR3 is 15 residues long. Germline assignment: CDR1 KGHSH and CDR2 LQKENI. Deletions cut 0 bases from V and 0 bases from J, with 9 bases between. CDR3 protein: CASSPPRVSSYEQYF. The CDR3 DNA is TGTGCCAGCTCACCACCCCGGGTCAGCTCCTACGAGCAGTACTTC.

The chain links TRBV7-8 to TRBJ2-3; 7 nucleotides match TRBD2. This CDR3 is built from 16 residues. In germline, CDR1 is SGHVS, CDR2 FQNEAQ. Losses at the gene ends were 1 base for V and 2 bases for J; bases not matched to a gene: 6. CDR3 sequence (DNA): TGTGCCAGCAGCTTAGTTGGGGGGGGATACACAGATACGCAGTATTTT. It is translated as CASSLVGGGYTDTQYF.

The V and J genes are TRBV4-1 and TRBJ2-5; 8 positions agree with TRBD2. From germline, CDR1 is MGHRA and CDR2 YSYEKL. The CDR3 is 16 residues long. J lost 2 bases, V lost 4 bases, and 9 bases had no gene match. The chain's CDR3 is CASSRSGSGGQETQYF. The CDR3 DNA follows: TGCGCCAGCAGCCGCAGCGGCAGCGGGGGACAAGAGACCCAGTACTTC.

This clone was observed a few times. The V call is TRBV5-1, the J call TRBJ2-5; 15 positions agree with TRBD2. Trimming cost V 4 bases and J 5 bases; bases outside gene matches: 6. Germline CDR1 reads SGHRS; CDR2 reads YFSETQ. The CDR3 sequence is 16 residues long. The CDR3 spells CASSGGLAGGPETQYF. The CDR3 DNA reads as TGCGCCAGCAGCGGCGGACTAGCGGGGGGGCCCGAGACCCAGTACTTC. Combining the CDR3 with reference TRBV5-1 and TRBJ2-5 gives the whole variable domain KAGVTQTPRYLIKTRGQQVTLSCSPISGHRSVSWYQQTPGQGLQFLFEYFSETQRNKGNFPGRFSGRQFSNSRSEMNVSTLELGDSALYLCASSGGLAGGPETQYFGPGTRLLVL.

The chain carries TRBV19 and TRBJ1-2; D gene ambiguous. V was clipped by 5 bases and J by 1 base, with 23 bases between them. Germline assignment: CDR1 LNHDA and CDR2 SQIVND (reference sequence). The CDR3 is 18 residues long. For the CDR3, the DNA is TGTGCCAGTAGTTTCACCAAGACATCACGATTGTTTAACTATGGCTACACCTTC. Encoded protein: CASSFTKTSRLFNYGYTF. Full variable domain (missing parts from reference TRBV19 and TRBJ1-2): DGGITQSPKYLFRKEGQNVTLSCEQNLNHDAMYWYRQDPGQGLRLIYYSQIVNDFQKGDIAEGYSVSREKKESFPLTVTSAQKNPTAFYLCASSFTKTSRLFNYGYTFGSGTRLTVV.

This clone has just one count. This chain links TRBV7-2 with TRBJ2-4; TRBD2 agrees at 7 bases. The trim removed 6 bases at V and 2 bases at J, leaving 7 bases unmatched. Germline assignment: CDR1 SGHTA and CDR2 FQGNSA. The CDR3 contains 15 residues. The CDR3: CASSPGGWTKNIQYF. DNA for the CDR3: TGTGCCAGCAGTCCCGGGGGGTGGACCAAAAACATTCAGTACTTC.